A single sample gave rise to the 30 T cell receptor beta chains below, sequenced in a study of cytomegalovirus exposure and HLA in healthy donors. Researchers ran the PCR with 60 Vbeta and 13 Jbeta primers. The protocol was immunoSEQ multiplex PCR, while the TCRdb copy is restricted to in-frame clones and leaves out a portion. The table shows 95,000 to 150,000 clones, with around 84% occurring only once. Sequencing used PBMCs. These TCRs come from a woman aged 40 to 50 in good health and CMV-seronegative.

This chain connects TRBV29-1 to TRBJ2-7; TRBD2 might be the D (6 bases). The tail of the sequence fits TRBJ2-1 better, so the J call may be wrong. CDR3 size: 15 residues. Germline-derived CDR1 and CDR2 are SQVTM and ANQGSEA. For the CDR3, the DNA is TGCAGCGTTGTTGGACTACTCAGCTCCTACAATGAGCAGTTCTTC. This encodes CSVVGLLSSYNEQFF.

With regard to this clone: Germline is not matched at one junction end, which may reflect a read error. The chain carries TRBV5-1 and TRBJ2-4, with 10 bases fitting TRBD2. Per the germline V gene, CDR1 is SGHRS and CDR2 is YFSETQ. The CDR3 covers 15 residues. CDR3 protein: CASSQTSGYENSQYF. The DNA of the CDR3 is TGCGCCAGCAGCCAGACTAGCGGGTATGAAAACAGTCAGTACTTC.

This chain joins TRBV6-4 and TRBJ1-5, with no clear D. The length of the CDR3 is 17 residues. Trimming took 6 bases from V and 0 from J, leaving 18 bases between them. Germline CDR1 and CDR2: MRHNA and SNTAGT. The CDR3 loop reads CASRWEGLGYSNQPQHF. In nucleotides, the CDR3 is TGTGCCAGCAGGTGGGAGGGTTTGGGCTATAGCAATCAGCCCCAGCATTTT.

The V and J genes are TRBV5-1 and TRBJ2-7, with 11 bases aligning to TRBD1. This CDR3 contains 18 residues. Germline V gene lookup returns CDR1 SGHRS and CDR2 YFSETQ. The trim removed 5 bases at V and 2 bases at J, leaving 15 bases unmatched. The chain's CDR3 is CASRAGTGGTGTTYEQYF. The CDR3 DNA reads as TGCGCCAGCAGAGCCGGGACAGGGGGGACGGGCACCACCTACGAGCAGTACTTC.

The chain combines TRBV5-1 with TRBJ2-3, with D maybe TRBD1 (5 bases). Germline CDR1 reads SGHRS; CDR2 reads YFSETQ. The germline V and J ends were trimmed by 4 bases and 6 bases, with 12 bases remaining between them. This CDR3 is 13 amino acids long. The CDR3 sequence: CASSLLPGDTQYF. The CDR3 DNA reads TGCGCCAGCAGCCTCCTCCCAGGGGATACGCAGTATTTT. The variable domain in full, with the rest retrieved from reference TRBV5-1 and TRBJ2-3, is KAGVTQTPRYLIKTRGQQVTLSCSPISGHRSVSWYQQTPGQGLQFLFEYFSETQRNKGNFPGRFSGRQFSNSRSEMNVSTLELGDSALYLCASSLLPGDTQYFGPGTRLTVL.

The rearrangement uses TRBV15 and TRBJ2-1; TRBD2 is a possible D gene (7 bases). Germline V lookup: CDR1 LNHNV, CDR2 YYDKDF (reference sequence). This CDR3 is 17 amino acids long. V was pared by 0 bases and J by 4 bases, with 16 bases between. The CDR3 DNA is TGTGCCACCAGCAGAGATCTCGGGGGGCTAGCGTACAATGAGCAGTTCTTC. This encodes CATSRDLGGLAYNEQFF.

V is TRBV19 and J is TRBJ1-1; a possible D gene is TRBD1 (5 bases). Germline V gives CDR1 LNHDA, CDR2 SQIVND (reference sequence). Trimming removed 4 bases from V and 5 bases from J, with 11 bases in between. The CDR3 loop spans 13 amino acids. CDR3 DNA: TGTGCCAGTAGTACGTTTCAGGGTACTGAAGCTTTCTTT. Its protein is CASSTFQGTEAFF.

J is TRBJ2-1 and V is TRBV4-3; 8 nucleotides align to TRBD2. Germline CDR1 and CDR2: LGHNA and YSLEER. This CDR3 is built from 15 residues. Trimming took 4 bases from V and 10 from J; bases not matched to a gene: 12. CDR3 amino acids: CASSLETGLALEQFF. CDR3 nucleotide sequence: TGCGCCAGCAGCCTCGAGACAGGACTAGCCCTCGAGCAGTTCTTC.

The chain recombines TRBV7-9 with TRBJ2-7, with 8 bases identical to TRBD2. CDR3 size: 12 residues. V gave up 4 bases and J gave up 6 bases; unmatched junction bases: 2. Germline V gene sequence: CDR1 SEHNR, CDR2 FQNEAQ (reference sequence). The CDR3 sequence is CASSSRGGEQYF. The CDR3 coding sequence is TGTGCCAGCAGCTCACGGGGGGGCGAGCAGTACTTC.

The chain uses TRBV5-4 and TRBJ1-4; D is unclear. Deletions cut 4 bases from V and 11 bases from J, with 15 bases between. Germline loops: CDR1 SGHNT, CDR2 YYREEE (reference sequence). The CDR3 length is 13 residues. The CDR3 bases are TGTGCCAGCAGCATGGCCCGTCAAGAGAAACTGTTTTTT. It encodes CASSMARQEKLFF.

The V and J genes are TRBV19 and TRBJ1-1; 8 bases match TRBD1. Germline V gene lookup returns CDR1 LNHDA and CDR2 SQIVND (reference sequence). Germline trimming cut 4 bases from V and 5 bases from J; bases unmatched to any gene: 21. This CDR3 has 19 residues. The CDR3: CASSTRGQAPFDLRTEAFF. CDR3 nucleotides: TGTGCCAGTAGTACCCGGGGACAGGCCCCGTTCGACCTTCGAACTGAAGCTTTCTTT.

The rearrangement links TRBV27 to TRBJ2-7; D is perhaps TRBD2 (7 bases). Trimming removed 5 bases at V and 9 bases at J, with 14 bases between. The CDR3 is made up of 12 amino acids. Germline V gene sequence: CDR1 MNHEY, CDR2 SMNVEV (reference sequence). The chain's CDR3 is CASSAGARGQYF. In DNA form, the CDR3 reads TGTGCCAGCAGTGCGGGGGCTAGGGGGCAGTACTTC.

This chain uses TRBV5-5 with TRBJ2-5; a possible D gene is TRBD2 (5 bases). The germline V gene has CDR1 SGHKS and CDR2 YYEKEE (reference sequence). Between the trimmed V and J ends, which lost 0 bases and 11 bases, there was a span of 14 bases. The CDR3 covers 13 residues. DNA of the CDR3: TGTGCCAGCAGCTTGGCCCTCCGGGGTAAGCAGTACTTC. This encodes CASSLALRGKQYF.

This chain uses TRBV27 with TRBJ2-7; D is possibly TRBD2 (5 bases). The germline CDR1 and CDR2 sequences are MNHEY and SMNVEV (reference sequence). V lost 6 bases and J lost 0, with 9 bases in between. The CDR3 has 13 amino acids. The CDR3 bases are TGTGCCAGCAGGCTAGGGAGCTCCTACGAGCAGTACTTC. This encodes CASRLGSSYEQYF.

This clone came up once. The V call is TRBV2, the J call TRBJ1-1, with D unclear. This CDR3 comprises 14 residues. Germline CDR1 reads SNHLY; CDR2 reads FYNNEI. Trimming stripped 2 bases from V and 11 bases from J, with 18 bases between. CDR3 DNA sequence: TGTGCCAGCAGTGAACTTGACGGGGTCTTATTCGCTTTCTTT. This encodes CASSELDGVLFAFF.

The chain recombines TRBV4-1 with TRBJ2-7, with TRBD2 matching over 12 bases. The CDR3 consists of 15 residues. Per the germline V gene, CDR1 is MGHRA and CDR2 is YSYEKL. J was trimmed by 2 bases and V by 4 bases; bases with no gene match: 3. This chain's CDR3 is CASSLGLAGTYEQYF. CDR3 sequence (DNA): TGCGCCAGCAGCCTTGGACTAGCGGGGACCTACGAGCAGTACTTC.

The rearrangement links TRBV5-6 to TRBJ1-2; no firm D call. This CDR3 has 12 residues. Germline assignment: CDR1 SGHDT and CDR2 YYEEEE. Trimming stripped 5 bases from V and 0 bases from J, with 5 bases between. In DNA form, the CDR3 reads TGTGCCAGCAGGGGAGCTAACTATGGCTACACCTTC. This translates into CASRGANYGYTF. Variable domain in full (rest from reference TRBV5-6 and TRBJ1-2): DAGVTQSPTHLIKTRGQQVTLRCSPKSGHDTVSWYQQALGQGPQFIFQYYEEEERQRGNFPDRFSGHQFPNYSSELNVNALLLGDSALYLCASRGANYGYTFGSGTRLTVV.

This clone was seen more than once but under ten times. The junction does not match germline at one end; this may be a read error. The chain recombines TRBV7-9 with TRBJ1-1; D is possibly TRBD1 (5 bases). The V gene's germline CDR1 is SEHNR and CDR2 FQNEAQ (reference sequence). CDR3 length: 12 amino acids. The CDR3, as DNA: TGTTCCAGCCGGGGGGAGGCCACTGAAGCTTTCTTT. As protein: CSSRGEATEAFF.

The chain recombines TRBV7-9 with TRBJ2-1; 7 bases line up with TRBD2. With V trimmed by 4 bases and J by 10 bases, 25 bases remained unmatched. Germline V gene sequence: CDR1 SEHNR, CDR2 FQNEAQ (reference sequence). The CDR3 consists of 19 residues. CDR3 nucleotide sequence: TGTGCCAGCAGCTCATTAAAGCGGGGCGCCCCCAGGGAGCGACGGGAGCAGTTCTTC. As protein: CASSSLKRGAPRERREQFF.

Only a few counts were recorded for this clone. The chain carries TRBV28 and TRBJ2-7; 7 bases are a match to TRBD1. Per the germline V gene, CDR1 is MDHEN and CDR2 is SYDVKM. J gave up 0 bases and V 6 bases, and 8 bases lay outside the gene matches. The CDR3 has 15 residues. The CDR3 spells CASSTPGQSSYEQYF. CDR3 coding DNA: TGTGCCAGCAGCACACCGGGACAGAGCTCCTACGAGCAGTACTTC.

This rearrangement joins TRBV2 to TRBJ1-1; 7 bases line up with TRBD1. Losses at the gene ends were 7 bases for V and 0 bases for J; bases not matched to a gene: 5. Germline assignment: CDR1 SNHLY and CDR2 FYNNEI. The CDR3 is 14 amino acids. The CDR3 DNA reads TGTGCCAGCACCGTAGACAGGGTGAACACTGAAGCTTTCTTT. Residues: CASTVDRVNTEAFF.

The chain combines TRBV5-1 with TRBJ2-1; D call uncertain. Germline loops: CDR1 SGHRS, CDR2 YFSETQ. The CDR3 loop spans 14 amino acids. V gave up 0 bases and J gave up 5 bases, with 9 bases separating them. The CDR3, as DNA: TGCGCCAGCAGCTTGGAGGCGGCAAACAATGAGCAGTTCTTC. Translated: CASSLEAANNEQFF.

This clone appeared a single time. The chain links TRBV6-5 to TRBJ2-7; 8 positions agree with TRBD1. The CDR3 runs 14 residues. V lost 8 bases and J lost 4; bases outside the gene matches: 10. The germline V gene encodes CDR1 MNHEY and CDR2 SVGAGI. CDR3 residues: CASEGRQGKYEQYF. The CDR3 DNA reads TGTGCCAGCGAAGGGAGACAGGGGAAATACGAGCAGTACTTC.

The chain uses TRBV25-1 and TRBJ1-4, with TRBD1 identical over 7 bases. Looked up from germline, CDR1 is MGHDK and CDR2 is SYGVNS. V was pared by 4 bases and J by 4 bases, with 12 bases of the junction left unmatched. This CDR3 has 17 amino acids. CDR3 sequence reads: CASSGNRGPHDNEKLFF. CDR3 nucleotide sequence: TGTGCCAGCAGTGGGAACAGGGGACCCCATGATAATGAAAAACTGTTTTTT.

This chain joins TRBV7-9 and TRBJ2-3; TRBD1 aligns across 12 bases. V lost 5 bases, J lost 2 bases, and 5 bases stayed unmatched. The CDR3 extends over 16 amino acids. The germline CDR1 and CDR2 sequences are SEHNR and FQNEAQ (reference sequence). The CDR3 region has the DNA TGTGCCAGCAGCCGAGGGACAGGGGGCATCACAGATACGCAGTATTTT. It codes for CASSRGTGGITDTQYF.

The rearrangement joins TRBV5-1 to TRBJ2-3; D perhaps matches TRBD2 (7 bases). The CDR3 sequence is 15 residues long. The germline V gene encodes CDR1 SGHRS and CDR2 YFSETQ. With 0 bases removed from V and 2 bases from J, the gap between germline ends came to 10 bases. CDR3 sequence: CASSLGGGDTDTQYF. CDR3 nucleotides: TGCGCCAGCAGCTTGGGAGGGGGGGACACAGATACGCAGTATTTT.

V usage is TRBV28 and J usage is TRBJ1-2, with 11 bases matching TRBD1. Germline V gene sequence: CDR1 MDHEN, CDR2 SYDVKM. V trimming: 2 bases; J trimming: 3 bases; junction bases outside the gene matches: 5. The CDR3 spans 16 residues. The CDR3 sequence is CASSLRTGGVYYGYTF. CDR3 in DNA: TGTGCCAGCAGTTTACGGACAGGGGGCGTATACTATGGCTACACCTTC.

This chain's CDR3 is CASSHRQGVGELFF. CDR3 nucleotides: TGTGCCAGCAGCCATAGACAGGGGGTAGGGGAGCTGTTTTTT. This rearrangement joins TRBV11-3 to TRBJ2-2; TRBD1 agrees at 9 bases. The length of the CDR3 is 14 residues. Germline-derived CDR1 and CDR2 are SGHNT and YENEEA. The V gene end was trimmed by 5 bases and the J gene end by 8 bases; junction bases not matched to a gene: 6.

The rearrangement uses TRBV7-2 and TRBJ2-7; D not resolved. V was trimmed by 0 bases and J by 0 bases, leaving 12 bases between them. Germline V lookup: CDR1 SGHTA, CDR2 FQGNSA. The length of the CDR3 is 16 residues. CDR3 sequence: CASSLARAASSYEQYF. CDR3 nucleotide sequence: TGTGCCAGCAGCTTAGCGCGTGCGGCTAGCTCCTACGAGCAGTACTTC.

This clone appeared a few times. This chain uses TRBV6-5 with TRBJ2-2; a weak D match, TRBD2 (6 bases). The CDR3 totals 13 residues. The V gene lost 7 bases and the J gene lost 6 bases, with 12 bases spanning the gap. CDR1 is MNHEY and CDR2 is SVGAGI in the germline V gene. Written as DNA, the CDR3 is TGTGCCAGCAATCTCGGGACTTCCGGGGAGCTGTTTTTT. Encoded protein: CASNLGTSGELFF.